Described below is a single TCR beta chain sequence and its context. Via 5' RACE with UMI labels, TRB cDNA libraries were prepared. One entry per CDR3 protein, without DNA, is what TCRdb gives after re-calling the 5' RACE reads. This table holds around 40,000 distinct CDR3 sequences. Germline V CDR1 and CDR2: SGHTA, FQGNSA. CDR3 size: 17 residues. The data were obtained in a study of CXCR3-negative and CXCR3-positive naive CD8 T cells. Every subset of CD8+ T cells was sorted in triplicate at roughly 300,000 cells each. The sequenced sample consisted of memory CD8+ T cells from blood. The TCR comes from a human donor in good health. Some clones in this sample may be carry-over from other donors' samples. This chain uses TRBV7-2 with TRBJ2-3; the TRBD2 assignment by TCRdb is unverifiable without DNA. CDR3: CASSTATSARSTDTQYF.